Sequencing of this TCR beta chain was carried out in a study of blood T cell repertoires in COVID-19 (dated by TCRdb to between 2020 and 2021). Regarding the complete study: Collaborator samples came from the United States, Italy and Spain and covered acute and convalescent phases of COVID-19. A freely available public database, intended as a resource for researchers studying the immune response to SARS-CoV-2, is where the repertoires were released. Nearly every sample came with metadata listing a de-identified subject ID, COVID-19 status, age in years and sex. The samples were drawn from the first 160 participants of the ongoing ImmuneRACE study and from some 1,300 subjects provided by 6 global collaborators. The dataset comprised deeply sampled blood TCRbeta repertoires from subjects exposed to, actively infected with, or recovered from COVID-19. The prospective study material was composed of cDNA or gDNA derived from T cells, B-cell-depleted T cells, or PBMCs. Where available, HLA class I and class II types were obtained from metadata supplied by the sample provider rather than from assay-based typing. Summary of the overall study and its limitations: How much clinical and demographic metadata was included differed by source and by participant, and the metadata was provided uncurated.

As for this clone: The target of this receptor is not known. No base quality information exists; no much larger clone differs at one position.

TCRbeta CDR3 regions were amplified from genomic DNA using the immunoSEQ Assay, a bias-controlled multiplex PCR. The original pipeline was this. Within the assay, amplification of reference gene primers was used to estimate how many nucleated cells each sample contained. To quantify the absolute abundance of each unique TCRbeta CDR3 rearrangement, sequence reads were collapsed and filtered. Productive Simpson clonality was computed per sample as the square root of Simpson's diversity index over productive rearrangements. Drawn from immuneACCESS, this table holds only the in-frame rearrangements with V and J called that TCRdb kept. Clones are partly lost; checked studies trace under half to an unresolved V gene and leave the rest unexplained. D and trimming were read from the DNA, whereas the V and J calls and clone size are those reported in that table. A total of about 300,000 clones appear in this sample, under 90% of them only once. The ten largest clones represent more than 8% of the sample.

A second Seattle source provided samples from volunteer blood donors who had recovered from COVID-19. Whole blood was collected in K2EDTA tubes by collaborating institutions according to the institutions' own protocols. For TCRbeta analysis, collaborators shipped samples in one of three forms: frozen whole blood, isolated PBMCs, or DNA extracted from either of those sample types. Including cysteine and phenylalanine, the CDR3 has 13 amino acids. The read is trimmed to its CDR3 DNA, 39 bases read in frame from base 1. The CDR1 and CDR2 encoded by the germline V gene (reference sequence) are MNHEY and SMNVEV. Trimming at the junction amounts to 6 bases on V and 5 bases on J, and the germline ends lie 13 bases apart.

Rearrangement joined TRBV27 to TRBJ2-5; the D gene remains uncertain. Sequenced input: peripheral blood. This receptor was taken from a woman between 50 and 59 years old who had recovered from COVID-19. The CDR3 amino acid sequence is: CASRLTHSETQYF. DNA sequence: TGTGCCAGCAGACTAACACACTCCGAGACCCAGTACTTC.